This TCR beta chain was captured by sequencing in a study of T cell repertoires in cytomegalovirus infection. Study details: Alongside well-studied HLA-B-restricted CMV epitopes, recently identified HLA-C-restricted CMV epitopes were also used. Indications came from public TCR beta signatures; they pointed to CMV infection and to a matching HLA type. Notes on the study in general: HLA-C-restricted TCR beta clonotypes specific for CMV led the ex vivo response. There were carriers of CMV plus the relevant HLA, and cumulative public TCR beta family frequency identified them.

The V gene end was trimmed by 7 bases and the J gene end by 0 bases; junction bases not matched to a gene: 6. The CDR3 sequence is 15 residues long. In germline, CDR1 is MDHEN, CDR2 SYDVKM. Comment on this clonotype: Its antigen is as yet unknown.

MiXCR was run by TCRdb on the reads, yielding one entry per CDR3 protein. The sample records under 200,000 distinct CDR3 sequences, about a fifth being singletons. The sequence was obtained from a human donor in good health (CMV status not recorded). Some clones in this sample may be carry-over from other donors' samples. The chain links TRBV28 to TRBJ1-5; the match to TRBD1 covers 7 bases. The material was CD8+ T cells from cultured PBMCs, obtained from culture after CMV antigen stimulation. This CDR3 reads CASMGQPYSNQPQHF. CDR3 nucleotides: TGTGCCAGCATGGGACAGCCCTATAGCAATCAGCCCCAGCATTTT.